These T cell receptor beta chains were read from a single sample in a study of T cells in Graves' hyperthyroidism and ophthalmopathy. TCRdb re-derived calls from the multiplex PCR reads in MiXCR, one entry per CDR3 protein. The table lists a few hundred thousand distinct CDR3 sequences, roughly 18% of them singletons. Sample: blood. These receptors were taken from a man aged 18 to 29 with Graves' ophthalmopathy. Each CDR3 is given with its conserved first and last residue. A D gene is named only where the DNA matches it firmly. Not every row has a clone size; where given, it reads once, few, many or a size class.

V gene: TRBV7-9
D gene: TRBD2
clone size: few
J gene: TRBJ2-1
CDR3 DNA: TGTGCCAGCAGTCGGGACTCTAGCGGGGGCCGCGATGAGCAGTTCTTC
CDR3 protein: CASSRDSSGGRDEQFF

V gene: TRBV15
D gene: NA
clone size: few
J gene: TRBJ2-5
CDR3 DNA: TGTGCCACCAGCAGAGGGTCATCGGGCAGGACGAAAGGGGGGACCCAGTACTTC
CDR3 protein: CATSRGSSGRTKGGTQYF

V gene: TRBV5-6
D gene: NA
clone size: NA
J gene: TRBJ1-5
CDR3 DNA: TGTGCCAGCAGCTTCGGGGCGGCAGCCCAGCATTTT
CDR3 protein: CASSFGAAAQHF

V gene: TRBV28
D gene: TRBD1
clone size: many
J gene: TRBJ2-7
CDR3 DNA: TGTGCCAGCAGTTTATACCCAGGGGGCGGAACCGAGCAGTACTTC
CDR3 protein: CASSLYPGGGTEQYF

V gene: TRBV18
D gene: TRBD1
clone size: NA
J gene: TRBJ1-1
CDR3 DNA: TGTGCCAGCTCACCGGAGGGACAGGGCAGAACTGAAGCTTTCTTT
CDR3 protein: CASSPEGQGRTEAFF

V gene: TRBV2
D gene: TRBD1
clone size: many
J gene: TRBJ2-5
CDR3 DNA: TGTGCCAGCAGTACGGACAGGGGGCGGGAGACCCAGTACTTC
CDR3 protein: CASSTDRGRETQYF

V gene: TRBV3-1
D gene: TRBD1
clone size: many
J gene: TRBJ1-2
CDR3 DNA: TGTGCCAGCAGCCAGGGGACAGGCTCCTACACCTTC
CDR3 protein: CASSQGTGSYTF

V gene: TRBV13
D gene: NA
clone size: NA
J gene: TRBJ1-1
CDR3 DNA: TGTGCCAGCAGCTTAGGGGTGGGAGGGCTAGGAGCTTTCTTT
CDR3 protein: CASSLGVGGLGAFF

V gene: TRBV20-1
D gene: NA
clone size: many
J gene: TRBJ1-4
CDR3 DNA: TGCAGTGCTAAGGACGGTAATGAAAAACTGTTTTTT
CDR3 protein: CSAKDGNEKLFF

V gene: TRBV29-1
D gene: NA
clone size: NA
J gene: TRBJ2-3
CDR3 DNA: TGCAGCGTTGAGATAGCTGGCGATACGCAGTATTTT
CDR3 protein: CSVEIAGDTQYF

V gene: TRBV20-1
D gene: TRBD2
clone size: NA
J gene: TRBJ2-7
CDR3 DNA: TGCAGTGAGGAGGGGTGGCGGGGGAGACCGTACGAGCAGTACTTC
CDR3 protein: CSEEGWRGRPYEQYF

V gene: TRBV4-1
D gene: TRBD1
clone size: NA
J gene: TRBJ2-7
CDR3 DNA: TGCGCCAGCAGCCGCAACCCAGGGACAGGGGCGTACGAGCAGTACTTC
CDR3 protein: CASSRNPGTGAYEQYF

V gene: TRBV6-5
D gene: NA
clone size: many
J gene: TRBJ1-2
CDR3 DNA: TGTGCCAGCAGTTACTCTGGCGGACCCTATGGCTACACCTTC
CDR3 protein: CASSYSGGPYGYTF

V gene: TRBV7-2
D gene: TRBD1
clone size: NA
J gene: TRBJ2-5
CDR3 DNA: TGTGCCAGCAGCTTCGGACAGGGGGCCGGGACCCAGTACTTC
CDR3 protein: CASSFGQGAGTQYF

V gene: TRBV10-3
D gene: TRBD2
clone size: NA
J gene: TRBJ2-3
CDR3 DNA: TGTGCCATCAGTGGGGGGACTAGCGGGGGCCGCCCGGATACGCAGTATTTT
CDR3 protein: CAISGGTSGGRPDTQYF

V gene: TRBV19
D gene: NA
clone size: few
J gene: TRBJ1-5
CDR3 DNA: TGTGCCAGTAGCGTACAGGGCCGGAACAATCAGCCCCAGCATTTT
CDR3 protein: CASSVQGRNNQPQHF

V gene: TRBV5-1
D gene: NA
clone size: many
J gene: TRBJ2-4
CDR3 DNA: TGCGCCAGCAGCTTGGCCCCGTCTGGTGGCATTCAGTACTTC
CDR3 protein: CASSLAPSGGIQYF

V gene: TRBV28
D gene: NA
clone size: NA
J gene: TRBJ2-7
CDR3 DNA: TGTGCCAGCAGTTCCTCCTCACAGGTCTCCTACGAGCAGTACTTC
CDR3 protein: CASSSSSQVSYEQYF

V gene: TRBV20-1
D gene: TRBD2
clone size: many
J gene: TRBJ2-1
CDR3 DNA: TGCAGTGCTACTTCGAGCGGGGGGGCCGGCTATGAGCAGTTCTTC
CDR3 protein: CSATSSGGAGYEQFF

V gene: TRBV6-2/TRBV6-3
D gene: TRBD2
clone size: once
J gene: TRBJ2-6
CDR3 DNA: TGTGCCAGCAGTATGCGGGGGGGAGATAGCTCTGGGGCCAACGTCCTGACTTTC
CDR3 protein: CASSMRGGDSSGANVLTF

V gene: TRBV4-1
D gene: NA
clone size: few
J gene: TRBJ1-6
CDR3 DNA: TGCGCCAGCAGCCAAGTGGGGGACTCGTCACCCCTCCACTTT
CDR3 protein: CASSQVGDSSPLHF

V gene: TRBV5-1
D gene: TRBD2
clone size: many
J gene: TRBJ2-1
CDR3 DNA: TGCGCCAGCAGCCTCGGGGGGGGATCGAGCAATGAGCAGTTCTTC
CDR3 protein: CASSLGGGSSNEQFF